Listed here are 19 T cell receptor beta chains from one sample, sequenced in a study of radiotherapy plus CTLA-4 blockade in lung cancer. The protocol was immunoSEQ multiplex PCR, while the TCRdb copy is restricted to in-frame clones and leaves out a portion. The sample lists about 77,000 clones; roughly 80% were seen once. The sample in question was peripheral blood, obtained from a patient treated with radiotherapy plus ipilimumab. The receptors originated from a human donor with non-small cell lung cancer whose response to radiotherapy plus ipilimumab could not be evaluated.

The chain joins TRBV5-5 to TRBJ2-1; TRBD2 agrees at 7 bases. The CDR3 runs 14 residues. The J segment lost 4 bases and the V segment lost 7 bases, leaving 8 bases of the junction unmatched. Germline V lookup: CDR1 SGHKS, CDR2 YYEKEE (reference sequence). For the CDR3, the DNA is TGTGCCAGCTCAAATCGCGGGGGATACAATGAGCAGTTCTTC. This sequence encodes CASSNRGGYNEQFF.

This clone was seen a handful of times. This chain uses TRBV5-4 with TRBJ2-3; the D is unclear. Trimming stripped 2 bases from V and 0 bases from J, with 4 bases between. CDR1 and CDR2 (germline): SGHNT, YYREEE (reference sequence). CDR3 size: 13 residues. CDR3: CASSLYSTDTQYF. CDR3 nucleotide sequence: TGTGCCAGCAGCTTATATAGCACAGATACGCAGTATTTT.

V gene TRBV10-1 combines with J gene TRBJ2-1; 10 nucleotides align to TRBD2. The germline gives CDR1 WNHNN, CDR2 SYGVQD (reference sequence). The CDR3 covers 14 residues. V shed 3 bases, J shed 5 bases, and the junction held 1 base outside the gene matches. DNA of the CDR3: TGCGCCAGCAGTGAACTAGCGGGAAACAATGAGCAGTTCTTC. Its protein is CASSELAGNNEQFF.

The gene calls are TRBV23-1 and TRBJ1-2; TRBD1 aligns across 9 bases. TRBV23-1 is an ORF, with its function uncertain. The CDR3 length is 13 residues. V gave up 7 bases and J gave up 8 bases; unmatched junction bases: 8. The CDR3 region has the DNA TGCGCCAGCACCATGGGGACAGGGAGCGGCTACACCTTC. It encodes CASTMGTGSGYTF.

V and J are TRBV5-1 and TRBJ2-1; 8 nucleotides match TRBD2. Germline V gene sequence: CDR1 SGHRS, CDR2 YFSETQ. This CDR3 comprises 15 residues. The V and J ends lost 5 bases and 2 bases, in that order; junction bases with no gene match: 6. Here the CDR3 DNA reads TGCGCCAGCAGTCAAAGCGGGGGAACCTACAATGAGCAGTTCTTC. This translates into CASSQSGGTYNEQFF. Drawing the rest from reference TRBV5-1 and TRBJ2-1, the complete variable domain is KAGVTQTPRYLIKTRGQQVTLSCSPISGHRSVSWYQQTPGQGLQFLFEYFSETQRNKGNFPGRFSGRQFSNSRSEMNVSTLELGDSALYLCASSQSGGTYNEQFFGPGTRLTVL.

This clone counts as medium-sized. V and J are TRBV4-1 and TRBJ1-3, with D maybe TRBD1 (6 bases). V lost 0 bases and J lost 0, with 9 bases in between. CDR1 MGHRA and CDR2 YSYEKL come from the germline V gene. The CDR3 length is 16 residues. CDR3 region: CASSQELTGSGNTIYF. The CDR3 bases are TGCGCCAGCAGCCAAGAGTTGACAGGCTCTGGAAACACCATATATTTT.

V gene TRBV4-2 combines with J gene TRBJ2-3; 7 nucleotides align to TRBD2. Germline-derived CDR1 and CDR2 are LGHNA and YNFKEQ. There are 15 residues in the CDR3. V lost 6 bases and J lost 1; bases outside the gene matches: 7. The CDR3 coding sequence is TGTGCCAGCAGGCTAGCGGAGTGGGGCACAGATACGCAGTATTTT. Its protein product is CASRLAEWGTDTQYF.

Here the CDR3 reads CASSYGDRGQPQHF. DNA for the CDR3: TGTGCCAGCAGTTACGGGGACAGGGGTCAGCCCCAGCATTTT. The chain combines TRBV6-5 with TRBJ1-5; TRBD1 agrees at 10 bases. V trimming: 2 bases; J trimming: 6 bases; junction bases outside the gene matches: 1. Germline assignment: CDR1 MNHEY and CDR2 SVGAGI. CDR3 length: 14 residues.

The sample holds a few counts of this clone. The rearrangement links TRBV12-5 to TRBJ1-2; 7 bases fit TRBD1. This CDR3 comprises 15 residues. The ends lost 5 bases at V and 6 bases at J; junction bases unmatched: 12. Germline V lookup: CDR1 LGHNT, CDR2 FRNRAP. DNA of the CDR3: TGTGCTAGTGGTGTAAACAGGGGACGGTCCGATGGCTACACCTTC. Its protein is CASGVNRGRSDGYTF.

The chain has TRBV27 and TRBJ2-2; a weak D match, TRBD2 (6 bases). CDR1 and CDR2 from the germline V gene are MNHEY and SMNVEV (reference sequence). V lost 4 bases to trimming and J lost 1 base, with 7 bases between them. This CDR3 region has 14 residues. CDR3 in amino acids: CASSSGLNTGELFF. The CDR3 DNA reads TGTGCCAGCAGTTCGGGACTGAACACCGGGGAGCTGTTTTTT.

This clone has more than one count but fewer than ten. This chain uses TRBV7-3 with TRBJ2-5; 9 bases agree with TRBD1. Germline values: CDR1 SGHTA, CDR2 FQGTGA. The CDR3 loop spans 15 amino acids. With 3 bases clipped from V and 0 bases from J, the junction kept 2 bases outside the gene matches. Here the CDR3 reads CASSFGQGYQETQYF. The CDR3 DNA is TGTGCCAGCAGCTTCGGACAGGGGTACCAAGAGACCCAGTACTTC.

CDR3 protein: CSVVMTGEGTQHF. The CDR3 DNA reads TGCAGCGTTGTGATGACAGGGGAGGGGACCCAGCATTTT. V usage is TRBV29-1 and J usage is TRBJ1-5, with TRBD1 matching 8 bases. V shed 4 bases and J 11 bases; nucleotides not matched to a gene: 10. Per the germline V gene, CDR1 is SQVTM and CDR2 is ANQGSEA. The CDR3 is 13 residues long.

This clone was seen just once. The chain links TRBV4-1 to TRBJ2-7; 10 bases are shared with TRBD2. The CDR3 runs to 16 residues. V shed 0 bases, J shed 6 bases, and the junction held 8 bases outside the gene matches. In germline, CDR1 is MGHRA, CDR2 YSYEKL. CDR3 loop: CASSQDPSGRSVEQYF. The CDR3 nucleotides are TGCGCCAGCAGCCAAGATCCTAGCGGGAGATCGGTCGAGCAGTACTTC.

This clone was detected once. J is TRBJ2-1 and V is TRBV7-3, with 8 bases fitting TRBD1. The germline CDR1 and CDR2 sequences are SGHTA and FQGTGA. The CDR3 is 14 residues long. V trimming: 4 bases; J trimming: 5 bases; junction bases outside the gene matches: 4. This chain's CDR3 is CASSYRTGNNEQFF. CDR3 DNA sequence: TGTGCCAGCAGCTACCGGACAGGGAACAATGAGCAGTTCTTC.

This clone appeared once. J is TRBJ2-3 and V is TRBV6-1; the match to TRBD2 covers 14 bases. V gave up 6 bases and J gave up 0 bases; unmatched junction bases: 11. Germline V gene sequence: CDR1 MNHNS, CDR2 SASEGT. This CDR3 spans 19 amino acids. As DNA, the CDR3 is TGTGCCAGCAGGGAACTACGACTAGCGGGAGGGCTTAGCACAGATACGCAGTATTTT. Translation gives CASRELRLAGGLSTDTQYF.

The chain couples TRBV5-1 to TRBJ1-2; D not resolved. CDR3 length: 14 residues. Deletions cut 1 base from V and 1 base from J, with 8 bases between. Per germline, CDR1 SGHRS and CDR2 YFSETQ. The CDR3 region has the DNA TGCGCCAGCAGCTTGACGAGGGATAACTATGGCTACACCTTC. It yields the protein CASSLTRDNYGYTF.

The V and J genes are TRBV29-1 and TRBJ2-7; D may be TRBD1 (7 bases). Germline values: CDR1 SQVTM, CDR2 ANQGSEA. The CDR3 has 16 residues. V lost 0 bases to trimming and J lost 0 bases, with 15 bases between them. This CDR3 reads CSVEDSGQAASYEQYF. CDR3 DNA: TGCAGCGTTGAAGATAGCGGACAGGCGGCCTCCTACGAGCAGTACTTC.

The genes are TRBV5-1 and TRBJ2-7, with 10 bases matching TRBD1. CDR1 SGHRS and CDR2 YFSETQ come from the germline V gene. The CDR3 is 14 amino acids. CDR3 in amino acids: CASQPGQGTYEQYF. The DNA for the CDR3 is TGCGCTTCCCAACCGGGACAGGGGACCTACGAGCAGTACTTC.

The sample holds many counts of this clone. This rearrangement joins TRBV28 to TRBJ2-4, with TRBD1 matching 8 bases. V shed 6 bases and J 2 bases; nucleotides not matched to a gene: 6. The CDR3 runs 15 residues. Germline V gene lookup returns CDR1 MDHEN and CDR2 SYDVKM. The CDR3: CASSPRQGTKNIQYF. The CDR3 DNA is TGTGCCAGCAGCCCTAGACAGGGGACCAAAAACATTCAGTACTTC.